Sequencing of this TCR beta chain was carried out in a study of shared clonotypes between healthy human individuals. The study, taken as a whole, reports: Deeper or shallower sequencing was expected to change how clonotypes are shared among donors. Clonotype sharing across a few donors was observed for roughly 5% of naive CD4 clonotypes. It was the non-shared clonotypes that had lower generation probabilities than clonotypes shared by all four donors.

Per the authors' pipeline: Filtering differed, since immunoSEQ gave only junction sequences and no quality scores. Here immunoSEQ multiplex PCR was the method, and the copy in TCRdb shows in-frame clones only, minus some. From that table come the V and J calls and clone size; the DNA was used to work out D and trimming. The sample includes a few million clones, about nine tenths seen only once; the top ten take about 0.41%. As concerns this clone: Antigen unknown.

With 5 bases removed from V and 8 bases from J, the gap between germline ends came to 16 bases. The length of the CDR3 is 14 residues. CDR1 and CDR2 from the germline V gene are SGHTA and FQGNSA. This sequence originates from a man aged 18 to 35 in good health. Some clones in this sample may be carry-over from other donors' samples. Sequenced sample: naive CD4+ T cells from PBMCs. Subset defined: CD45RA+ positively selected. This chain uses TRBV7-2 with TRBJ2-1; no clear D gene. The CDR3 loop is CASSTRPALHEQFF. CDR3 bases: TGTGCCAGCAGCACACGGCCTGCACTGCATGAGCAGTTCTTC. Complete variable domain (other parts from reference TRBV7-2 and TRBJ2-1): GAGVSQSPSNKVTEKGKDVELRCDPISGHTALYWYRQSLGQGLEFLIYFQGNSAPDKSGLPSDRFSAERTGGSVSTLTIQRTQQEDSAVYLCASSTRPALHEQFFGPGTRLTVL.